Below, one T cell receptor (beta chain) is given with its context. Data came from immunoSEQ multiplex PCR; TCRdb stores just in-frame clones and leaves some out. The table has about 54,000 clones, around 81% seen once. These data originate in a study of blood T cell repertoires in COVID-19. V lost 3 bases and J lost 0, with 11 bases in between. The length of the CDR3 is 15 residues. In germline, CDR1 is MNHEY, CDR2 SMNVEV (reference sequence). This chain connects TRBV27 to TRBJ1-2; tentative D call: TRBD1 (6 bases). The sample consisted of peripheral blood. This TCR was recovered from a woman aged 55-70 years with acute or convalescent COVID-19. CDR3 in DNA: TGTGCCAGCAGTTTCGACAGGCTTACTAACTATGGCTACACCTTC. It is translated as CASSFDRLTNYGYTF.